These T cell receptor beta chains were read from a single sample in a study of metastatic and nonmetastatic thyroid tumors. TCRdb re-analyzed the PCR reads using MiXCR. The repertoire holds 30,000 to 35,000 clones, with roughly 30% as singletons. Sequencing was performed on blood. These receptors were collected from a female donor with papillary thyroid cancer or a benign thyroid nodule (not recorded which). Some clones in this sample may be carry-over from other donors' samples. Each CDR3 is given with its conserved first and last residue. Fields, in order: clone size, D gene, J gene, V gene, CDR3 DNA, CDR3 protein. A D gene is named only where the DNA matches it firmly. For some rows the clone size is stated as once, few or many, or as a class when expanded; others skip it.

abundance: .
d_gene: .
j_gene: TRBJ1-2
v_gene: TRBV11-2
CDR3nt: TGTGCCAGCAGCTTAGACACCCGCGCGGGGGGGAATGGCTACACCTTC
CDR3aa: CASSLDTRAGGNGYTF

abundance: once
d_gene: .
j_gene: TRBJ1-6
v_gene: TRBV20-1
CDR3nt: TGCAGTGCTAGAGGTGTCACGGGAAGTCCCTATTCACCCCTCCACTTT
CDR3aa: CSARGVTGSPYSPLHF

abundance: medium-sized
d_gene: .
j_gene: TRBJ2-2
v_gene: TRBV24-1
CDR3nt: TGTGCCACCAGCGGACAGACGAACACCGGGGAGCTGTTTTTT
CDR3aa: CATSGQTNTGELFF

abundance: many
d_gene: .
j_gene: TRBJ1-5
v_gene: TRBV3-1
CDR3nt: TGTGCCAGCAGCCAAGATAGTAATAGCAATCAGCCCCAGCATTTT
CDR3aa: CASSQDSNSNQPQHF

abundance: .
d_gene: TRBD2
j_gene: TRBJ2-2
v_gene: TRBV12-3/TRBV12-4
CDR3nt: TGTGCCAGCAGTTTTCATAGCGGGGGGGGAGTAGCGAACACCGGGGAGCTGTTTTTT
CDR3aa: CASSFHSGGGVANTGELFF

abundance: medium-sized
d_gene: TRBD1
j_gene: TRBJ1-2
v_gene: TRBV28
CDR3nt: TGTGCCAGCGCGGGACAGGGAGGGGGCTACACCTTC
CDR3aa: CASAGQGGGYTF

abundance: many
d_gene: .
j_gene: TRBJ1-2
v_gene: TRBV12-3/TRBV12-4
CDR3nt: TGTGCCAGCAGTTTAGCGCTGGGGGGCGGCTATGGCTACACCTTC
CDR3aa: CASSLALGGGYGYTF

abundance: .
d_gene: .
j_gene: TRBJ1-2
v_gene: TRBV20-1
CDR3nt: TGCAGTGCTAGAGATCCAGGGAGAGTTAACTATGGCTACACCTTC
CDR3aa: CSARDPGRVNYGYTF

abundance: .
d_gene: .
j_gene: TRBJ1-6
v_gene: TRBV7-8
CDR3nt: TGTGCCAGCAGCTTTGGTCTGGTGACACGAAATTCACCCCTCCACTTT
CDR3aa: CASSFGLVTRNSPLHF

abundance: many
d_gene: TRBD1
j_gene: TRBJ1-5
v_gene: TRBV12-5
CDR3nt: TGTGCTAGTGCGGGGGGACAGGGACGGTCTCAGCCCCAGCATTTT
CDR3aa: CASAGGQGRSQPQHF

abundance: many
d_gene: TRBD1
j_gene: TRBJ2-6
v_gene: TRBV20-1
CDR3nt: TGCAGTGCTATGGACAGGACAGCCTCTGGGGCCAACGTCCTGACTTTC
CDR3aa: CSAMDRTASGANVLTF

abundance: many
d_gene: .
j_gene: TRBJ1-6
v_gene: TRBV7-7
CDR3nt: TGTGCCAGCAGCTTAGGACCATTTCAGGGCTCGTTGTTAGTTTCACCCCTCCACTTT
CDR3aa: CASSLGPFQGSLLVSPLHF

abundance: many
d_gene: TRBD2
j_gene: TRBJ2-3
v_gene: TRBV3-1
CDR3nt: TGTGCCACGAGGACTAGCGGGAGCTTAGCAGATACGCAGTATTTT
CDR3aa: CATRTSGSLADTQYF

abundance: .
d_gene: .
j_gene: TRBJ1-5
v_gene: TRBV30
CDR3nt: TGTGCCTGGACCGGGTCTGGAAGGACTAGCAATCAGCCCCAGCATTTT
CDR3aa: CAWTGSGRTSNQPQHF

abundance: .
d_gene: TRBD2
j_gene: TRBJ2-2
v_gene: TRBV5-6
CDR3nt: TGTGCCAGCAGCTTTTTTCGGCGGGAGGGCACCGGGGAGCTGTTTTTT
CDR3aa: CASSFFRREGTGELFF

abundance: .
d_gene: TRBD1
j_gene: TRBJ1-2
v_gene: TRBV5-1
CDR3nt: TGCGCCAGCAGCTTGGGACAGGGGCTCTATGGCTACACCTTC
CDR3aa: CASSLGQGLYGYTF

abundance: many
d_gene: TRBD1
j_gene: TRBJ1-2
v_gene: TRBV14
CDR3nt: TGTGCCAGCAGCAAGGAGGGGGCGTTGGGCTACACCTTC
CDR3aa: CASSKEGALGYTF

abundance: .
d_gene: .
j_gene: TRBJ1-2
v_gene: TRBV28
CDR3nt: TGTGCCAGCAGTTTCGGGACATCCGTCTATGGCTACACCTTC
CDR3aa: CASSFGTSVYGYTF

abundance: .
d_gene: TRBD1
j_gene: TRBJ1-2
v_gene: TRBV5-1
CDR3nt: TGTGCCAGCAGCTTAGAACAGGGGACGTTCGGCTACACCTTC
CDR3aa: CASSLEQGTFGYTF

abundance: many
d_gene: .
j_gene: TRBJ2-3
v_gene: TRBV7-2
CDR3nt: TGTGCCAGCAGCTTATACAGGAGCACAGATACGCAGTATTTT
CDR3aa: CASSLYRSTDTQYF

abundance: many
d_gene: TRBD1
j_gene: TRBJ1-1
v_gene: TRBV18
CDR3nt: TGTGCCAGCTCACCTGGGACAGACACTGAAGCTTTCTTT
CDR3aa: CASSPGTDTEAFF

abundance: many
d_gene: .
j_gene: TRBJ2-7
v_gene: TRBV2
CDR3nt: TGTGCCAGCAGGGGGGGTTACGAGCAGTACTTC
CDR3aa: CASRGGYEQYF

abundance: many
d_gene: .
j_gene: TRBJ1-1
v_gene: TRBV20-1
CDR3nt: TGCAGTGCCCCGATAGGGGCAGACACTGAAGCTTTCTTT
CDR3aa: CSAPIGADTEAFF

abundance: few
d_gene: TRBD1
j_gene: TRBJ1-1
v_gene: TRBV20-1
CDR3nt: TGCAGTGCTAGTCAGGGGGCACAAGCTTTCTTT
CDR3aa: CSASQGAQAFF

abundance: many
d_gene: TRBD2
j_gene: TRBJ2-7
v_gene: TRBV4-1
CDR3nt: TGCGCCAGCAGCCAACCCGGGACTAGTGGCGGCGAGCAGTACTTC
CDR3aa: CASSQPGTSGGEQYF

abundance: few
d_gene: .
j_gene: TRBJ1-6
v_gene: TRBV6-1
CDR3nt: TGTGCCAGCAGTGAGGGCGTTCATTCACCCCTCCACTTT
CDR3aa: CASSEGVHSPLHF

abundance: .
d_gene: TRBD2
j_gene: TRBJ2-5
v_gene: TRBV7-2
CDR3nt: TGTGCCAGCAGCCCCAATAGGTCGGGAGGGACCCAGTACTTC
CDR3aa: CASSPNRSGGTQYF

abundance: medium-sized
d_gene: TRBD1
j_gene: TRBJ2-7
v_gene: TRBV10-3
CDR3nt: TGTGCCATAGGGACAGGGGGCATTTACGAGCAGTACTTC
CDR3aa: CAIGTGGIYEQYF

abundance: few
d_gene: TRBD2
j_gene: TRBJ2-2
v_gene: TRBV28
CDR3nt: TGTGCCAGCAGACGGGGGGTACCGAACACCGGGGAGCTGTTTTTT
CDR3aa: CASRRGVPNTGELFF

abundance: .
d_gene: .
j_gene: TRBJ2-2
v_gene: TRBV7-6
CDR3nt: TGTGCCAGTAGAACTTACACCGGGGAGCTGTTTTTT
CDR3aa: CASRTYTGELFF

abundance: .
d_gene: TRBD1
j_gene: TRBJ2-5
v_gene: TRBV6-4
CDR3nt: TGTGCCAACTTAGTCGGACAGGGCGGGCAAGAGACCCAGTACTTC
CDR3aa: CANLVGQGGQETQYF

abundance: medium-sized
d_gene: .
j_gene: TRBJ2-7
v_gene: TRBV5-1
CDR3nt: TGCGCCAGCAGCACCGGGACTCCCTACGAGCAGTACTTC
CDR3aa: CASSTGTPYEQYF

abundance: .
d_gene: .
j_gene: TRBJ2-7
v_gene: TRBV7-2
CDR3nt: TGTGCCAGCAGGGCAGGGACGCGGGAGCAGTACTTC
CDR3aa: CASRAGTREQYF

abundance: .
d_gene: .
j_gene: TRBJ1-3
v_gene: TRBV6-1
CDR3nt: TGTGCCAGCAGCCCGGGGAGGGCCCCTGGAAACACCATATATTTT
CDR3aa: CASSPGRAPGNTIYF

abundance: .
d_gene: .
j_gene: TRBJ2-7
v_gene: TRBV11-2
CDR3nt: TGTGCCAGCAGCCCCGCCGGCTACGAGCAGTACTTC
CDR3aa: CASSPAGYEQYF

abundance: .
d_gene: .
j_gene: TRBJ2-3
v_gene: TRBV30
CDR3nt: TGTGCCTGGAGTAGGGCGGATACGCAGTATTTT
CDR3aa: CAWSRADTQYF

abundance: once
d_gene: .
j_gene: TRBJ2-7
v_gene: TRBV30
CDR3nt: TGTGCCTGGAGGCCGAACGTGGGAGCTTACTACGAGCAGTACTTC
CDR3aa: CAWRPNVGAYYEQYF

abundance: .
d_gene: TRBD2
j_gene: TRBJ2-3
v_gene: TRBV12-3/TRBV12-4
CDR3nt: TGTGCCAGCAGTGATAGCGGGGTGGGCACAGATACGCAGTATTTT
CDR3aa: CASSDSGVGTDTQYF

abundance: .
d_gene: TRBD1
j_gene: TRBJ2-1
v_gene: TRBV5-1
CDR3nt: TGCGCCAGCGGCCAGAGGACAGGTGGCAACAATGAGCAGTTCTTC
CDR3aa: CASGQRTGGNNEQFF

abundance: medium-sized
d_gene: TRBD1
j_gene: TRBJ1-2
v_gene: TRBV6-1
CDR3nt: TGTGCCAGCAGGAGCGGGACAGGGACAGGCTACACCTTC
CDR3aa: CASRSGTGTGYTF

abundance: many
d_gene: TRBD2
j_gene: TRBJ2-7
v_gene: TRBV20-1
CDR3nt: TGCAGTGCTAAGCTAGCGGGAGGGCCAAGCGAGCAGTACTTC
CDR3aa: CSAKLAGGPSEQYF

abundance: few
d_gene: TRBD1
j_gene: TRBJ2-7
v_gene: TRBV28
CDR3nt: TGTGCCACCGACGCTCTGACAGGGAAGACGTACGAGCAGTACTTC
CDR3aa: CATDALTGKTYEQYF

abundance: .
d_gene: .
j_gene: TRBJ1-3
v_gene: TRBV6-1
CDR3nt: TGTGCCATTAGACAGACGACCTGGGAGGGAAACACCATATATTTT
CDR3aa: CAIRQTTWEGNTIYF

abundance: .
d_gene: .
j_gene: TRBJ2-1
v_gene: TRBV20-1
CDR3nt: TGCAGTGCAGACTATAGCGCGACATCCTCCTACAATGAGCAGTTCTTC
CDR3aa: CSADYSATSSYNEQFF

abundance: few
d_gene: TRBD1
j_gene: TRBJ2-7
v_gene: TRBV24-1
CDR3nt: TGTGCCACCAGTGATTGGGACAGCGGCGAGCAGTACTTC
CDR3aa: CATSDWDSGEQYF

abundance: .
d_gene: .
j_gene: TRBJ2-3
v_gene: TRBV29-1
CDR3nt: TGCAGCGTTCGAAAGAGAACTAACACAGATACGCAATATTTT
CDR3aa: CSVRKRTNTDTQYF

abundance: many
d_gene: .
j_gene: TRBJ1-3
v_gene: TRBV4-2
CDR3nt: TGTGCCAGCAGCCAAGATAGCCACACCATATATTTT
CDR3aa: CASSQDSHTIYF

abundance: few
d_gene: .
j_gene: TRBJ2-1
v_gene: TRBV28
CDR3nt: TGTGCCACTACTCCGGACAATGAGCAGTTCTTC
CDR3aa: CATTPDNEQFF

abundance: many
d_gene: .
j_gene: TRBJ1-5
v_gene: TRBV28
CDR3nt: TGTGCCAGCGGACTCTCTAGCAATCAGCCCCAGCATTTT
CDR3aa: CASGLSSNQPQHF

abundance: .
d_gene: .
j_gene: TRBJ1-3
v_gene: TRBV9
CDR3nt: TGTGCCAGCAGCATGGCAGGGCACTCTGGAAACACCATATATTTT
CDR3aa: CASSMAGHSGNTIYF

abundance: few
d_gene: .
j_gene: TRBJ1-1
v_gene: TRBV9
CDR3nt: TGTGCCAGCAGTTCGGGGACGGGCACTGAAGCTTTCTTT
CDR3aa: CASSSGTGTEAFF

abundance: many
d_gene: .
j_gene: TRBJ1-6
v_gene: TRBV7-9
CDR3nt: TGTGCCAGCAGCTTAGGGCAGGGACCCTTCTCACCCCTCCACTTT
CDR3aa: CASSLGQGPFSPLHF

abundance: many
d_gene: .
j_gene: TRBJ2-1
v_gene: TRBV7-9
CDR3nt: TGTGCCAGCAATGAGCAGTTCTTC
CDR3aa: CASNEQFF

abundance: .
d_gene: TRBD1
j_gene: TRBJ2-1
v_gene: TRBV9
CDR3nt: TGTGCCAGCAGCGGTCGACAGGGACACAATGAGCAGTTCTTC
CDR3aa: CASSGRQGHNEQFF